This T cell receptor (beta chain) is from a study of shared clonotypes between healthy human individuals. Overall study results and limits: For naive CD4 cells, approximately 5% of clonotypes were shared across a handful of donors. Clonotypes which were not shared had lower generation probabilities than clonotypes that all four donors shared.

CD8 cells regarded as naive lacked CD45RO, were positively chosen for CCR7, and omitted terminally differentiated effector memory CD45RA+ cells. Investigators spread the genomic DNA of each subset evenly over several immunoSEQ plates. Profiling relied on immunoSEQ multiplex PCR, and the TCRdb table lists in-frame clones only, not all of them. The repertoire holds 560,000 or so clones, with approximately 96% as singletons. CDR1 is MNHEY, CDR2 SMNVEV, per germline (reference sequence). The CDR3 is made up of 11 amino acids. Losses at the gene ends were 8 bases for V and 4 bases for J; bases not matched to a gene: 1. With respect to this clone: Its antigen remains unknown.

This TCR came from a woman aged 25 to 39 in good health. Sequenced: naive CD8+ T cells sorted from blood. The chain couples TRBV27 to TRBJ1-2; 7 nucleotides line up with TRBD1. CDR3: CASWTGYGYTF. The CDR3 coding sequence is TGTGCCAGCTGGACAGGCTATGGCTACACCTTC.